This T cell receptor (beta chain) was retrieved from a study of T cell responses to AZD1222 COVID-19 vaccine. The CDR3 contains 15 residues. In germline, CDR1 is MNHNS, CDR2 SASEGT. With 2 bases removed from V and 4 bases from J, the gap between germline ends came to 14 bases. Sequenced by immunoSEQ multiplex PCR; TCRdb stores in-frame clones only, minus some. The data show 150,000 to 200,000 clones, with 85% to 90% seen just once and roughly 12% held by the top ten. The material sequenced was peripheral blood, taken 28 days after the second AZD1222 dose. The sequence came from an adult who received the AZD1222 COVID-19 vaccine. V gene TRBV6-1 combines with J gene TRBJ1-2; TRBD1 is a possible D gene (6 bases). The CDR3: CASSELAGEIYGYTF. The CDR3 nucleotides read TGTGCCAGCAGTGAATTGGCAGGGGAAATCTATGGCTACACCTTC.